This T cell receptor beta chain was identified in a study of blood T cell repertoires in COVID-19. Assay used: immunoSEQ multiplex PCR; TCRdb lists only in-frame clones, some missing. The sample holds more than 95,000 clones, 86% seen once. V was cut by 0 bases and J by 7 bases, with 22 bases left in between. This CDR3 is 17 amino acids long. Per germline, CDR1 GTSNPN and CDR2 SVGIG (reference sequence). The sequence was collected from a man aged 65 to 85 who had recovered from COVID-19. The source material was peripheral blood. The chain is built from TRBV30 and TRBJ2-1; D may be TRBD2 (5 bases). The DNA of the CDR3 is TGTGCCTGGAGTGTGAGTTGGCGGGTTGGGGTAAAAAATGAGCAGTTCTTC. Amino acids: CAWSVSWRVGVKNEQFF.